In its sample, the clone carrying this TCR beta chain was seen a few times. Antigen unknown. These data originate in a study of T cells in Graves' hyperthyroidism and ophthalmopathy. TCR beta CDR3 regions were amplified from RNA. The TCR CDR3 was amplified in a first-round RT-PCR using the HTBI primer set. MiXCR was run by TCRdb on the multiplex PCR reads, yielding one entry per CDR3 protein. The sample contains roughly 840,000 distinct CDR3 sequences, 38% of which appear only once. Among the patients, aged 18 to 65, hyperthyroidism was newly diagnosed and had lasted under 2 months. The authors obtained PBMCs from about 9 ml of fresh peripheral blood. General study points: Researchers found most expanded thyroid clonotypes above 0.001 in blood as well.

The CDR3 spans 14 residues. Germline CDR1 is ENHRY and CDR2 is SYGVKD. Trimming removed 8 bases from V and 5 bases from J, with 15 bases in between. Sequencing input: blood. The source is a man aged 18 to 35 with Graves' hyperthyroidism. This chain joins TRBV10-3 and TRBJ1-4, with a tentative D call TRBD1 (6 bases). CDR3: CAIGEGTKNEKLFF. The CDR3 DNA is TGTGCCATCGGGGAAGGGACAAAGAATGAAAAACTGTTTTTT.